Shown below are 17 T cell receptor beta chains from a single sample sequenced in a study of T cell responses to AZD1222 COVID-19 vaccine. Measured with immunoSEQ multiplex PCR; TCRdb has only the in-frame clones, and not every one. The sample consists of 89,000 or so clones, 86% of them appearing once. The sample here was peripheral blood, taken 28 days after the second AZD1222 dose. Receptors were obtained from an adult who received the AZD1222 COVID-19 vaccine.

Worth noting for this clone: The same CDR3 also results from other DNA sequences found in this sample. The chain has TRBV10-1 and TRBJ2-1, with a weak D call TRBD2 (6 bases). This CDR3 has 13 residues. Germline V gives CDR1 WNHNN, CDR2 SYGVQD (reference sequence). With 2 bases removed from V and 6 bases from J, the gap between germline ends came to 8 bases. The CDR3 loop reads CASSEIGGNEQFF. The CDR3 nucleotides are TGCGCCAGCAGTGAGATCGGGGGCAATGAGCAGTTCTTC.

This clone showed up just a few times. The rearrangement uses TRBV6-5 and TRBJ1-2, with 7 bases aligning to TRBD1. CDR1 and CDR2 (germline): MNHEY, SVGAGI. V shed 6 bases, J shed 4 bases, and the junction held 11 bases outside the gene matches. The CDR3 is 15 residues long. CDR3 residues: CASSSTGDGLYGYTF. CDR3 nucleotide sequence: TGTGCCAGCAGCAGTACAGGGGACGGACTCTATGGCTACACCTTC.

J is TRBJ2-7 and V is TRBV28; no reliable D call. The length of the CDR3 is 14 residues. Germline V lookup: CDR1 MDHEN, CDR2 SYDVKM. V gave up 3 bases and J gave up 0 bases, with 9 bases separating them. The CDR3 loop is CASSFLQSSYEQYF. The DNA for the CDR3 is TGTGCCAGCAGTTTCCTACAATCCTCCTACGAGCAGTACTTC.

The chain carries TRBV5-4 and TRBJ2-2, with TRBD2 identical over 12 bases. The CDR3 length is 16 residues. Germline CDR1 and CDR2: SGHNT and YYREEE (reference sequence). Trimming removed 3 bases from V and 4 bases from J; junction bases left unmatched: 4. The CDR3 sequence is CASSWVTSGSTGELFF. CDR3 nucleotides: TGTGCCAGCAGCTGGGTGACTAGCGGGAGCACCGGGGAGCTGTTTTTT.

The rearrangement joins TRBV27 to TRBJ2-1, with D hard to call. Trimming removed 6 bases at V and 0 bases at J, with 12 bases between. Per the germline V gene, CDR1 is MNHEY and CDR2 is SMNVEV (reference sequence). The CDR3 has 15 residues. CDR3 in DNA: TGTGCCAGCAGCAAAGGGCTGCCCTCCTACAATGAGCAGTTCTTC. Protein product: CASSKGLPSYNEQFF.

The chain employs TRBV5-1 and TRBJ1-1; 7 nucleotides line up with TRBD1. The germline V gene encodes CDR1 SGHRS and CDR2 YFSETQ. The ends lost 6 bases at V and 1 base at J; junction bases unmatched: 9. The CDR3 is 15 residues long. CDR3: CASTLQGTENTEAFF. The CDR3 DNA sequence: TGCGCCAGCACCTTACAGGGGACGGAGAACACTGAAGCTTTCTTT. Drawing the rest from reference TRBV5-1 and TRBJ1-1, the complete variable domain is KAGVTQTPRYLIKTRGQQVTLSCSPISGHRSVSWYQQTPGQGLQFLFEYFSETQRNKGNFPGRFSGRQFSNSRSEMNVSTLELGDSALYLCASTLQGTENTEAFFGQGTRLTVV.

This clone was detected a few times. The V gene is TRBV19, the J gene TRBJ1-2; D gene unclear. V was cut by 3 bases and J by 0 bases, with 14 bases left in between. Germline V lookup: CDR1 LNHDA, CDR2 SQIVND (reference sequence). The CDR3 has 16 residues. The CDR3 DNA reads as TGTGCCAGTAGTATTGGAGGCGGAAACCCTAACTATGGCTACACCTTC. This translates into CASSIGGGNPNYGYTF.

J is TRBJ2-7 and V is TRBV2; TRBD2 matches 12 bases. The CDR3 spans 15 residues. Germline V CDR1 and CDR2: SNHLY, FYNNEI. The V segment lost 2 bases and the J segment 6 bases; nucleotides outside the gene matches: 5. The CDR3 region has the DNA TGTGCCAGCAGTGAACTAGCGGGGGGGTCGGGCGAGCAGTACTTC. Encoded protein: CASSELAGGSGEQYF.

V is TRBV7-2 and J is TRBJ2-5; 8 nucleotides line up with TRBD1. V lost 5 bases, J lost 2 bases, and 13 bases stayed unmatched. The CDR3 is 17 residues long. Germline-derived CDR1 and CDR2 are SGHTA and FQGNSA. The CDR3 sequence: CASSPDRGQQIQETQYF. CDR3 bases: TGTGCCAGCAGCCCTGACAGGGGTCAACAAATACAAGAGACCCAGTACTTC. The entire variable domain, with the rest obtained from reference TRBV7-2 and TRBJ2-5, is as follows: GAGVSQSPSNKVTEKGKDVELRCDPISGHTALYWYRQSLGQGLEFLIYFQGNSAPDKSGLPSDRFSAERTGGSVSTLTIQRTQQEDSAVYLCASSPDRGQQIQETQYFGPGTRLLVL.

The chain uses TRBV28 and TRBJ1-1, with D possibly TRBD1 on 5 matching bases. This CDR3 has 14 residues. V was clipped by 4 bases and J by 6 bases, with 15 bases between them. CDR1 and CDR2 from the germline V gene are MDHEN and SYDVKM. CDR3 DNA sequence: TGTGCCAGCAGTTCCGCAGGGCGATGGCCTGAAGCTTTCTTT. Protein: CASSSAGRWPEAFF.

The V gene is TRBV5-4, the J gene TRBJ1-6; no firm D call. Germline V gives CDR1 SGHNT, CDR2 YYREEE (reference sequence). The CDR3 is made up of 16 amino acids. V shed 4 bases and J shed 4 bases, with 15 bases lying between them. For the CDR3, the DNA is TGTGCCAGCAGCCGAGGAGGCGTTCTATATAATTCACCCCTCCACTTT. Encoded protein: CASSRGGVLYNSPLHF.

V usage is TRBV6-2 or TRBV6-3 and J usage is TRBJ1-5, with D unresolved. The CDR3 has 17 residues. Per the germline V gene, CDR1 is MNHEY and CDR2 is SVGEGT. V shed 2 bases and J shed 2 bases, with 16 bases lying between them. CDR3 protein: CASSYPPSRPGNQPQHF. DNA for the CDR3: TGTGCCAGCAGTTACCCCCCATCCAGACCCGGCAATCAGCCCCAGCATTTT.

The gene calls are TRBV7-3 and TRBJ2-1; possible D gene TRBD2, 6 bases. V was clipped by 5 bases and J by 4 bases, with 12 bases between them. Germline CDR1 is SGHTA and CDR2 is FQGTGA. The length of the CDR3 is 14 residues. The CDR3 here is CASSTGLPYNEQFF. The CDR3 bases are TGTGCCAGCAGCACGGGACTCCCGTACAATGAGCAGTTCTTC. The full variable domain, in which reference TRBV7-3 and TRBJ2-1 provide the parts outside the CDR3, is GAGVSQTPSNKVTEKGKYVELRCDPISGHTALYWYRQSLGQGPEFLIYFQGTGAADDSGLPNDRFFAVRPEGSVSTLKIQRTERGDSAVYLCASSTGLPYNEQFFGPGTRLTVL.

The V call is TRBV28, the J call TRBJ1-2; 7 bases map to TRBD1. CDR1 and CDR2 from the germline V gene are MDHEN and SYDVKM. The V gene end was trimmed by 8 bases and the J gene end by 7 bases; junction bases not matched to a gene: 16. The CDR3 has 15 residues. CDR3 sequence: CASRRQGNPSSGYTF. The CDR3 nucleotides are TGTGCCAGCCGCAGACAGGGTAATCCGTCTAGTGGCTACACCTTC.

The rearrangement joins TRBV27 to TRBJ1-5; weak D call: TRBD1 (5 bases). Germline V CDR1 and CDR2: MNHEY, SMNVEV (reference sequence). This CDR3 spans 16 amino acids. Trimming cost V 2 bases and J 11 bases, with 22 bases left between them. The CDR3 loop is CASSLDRGRAKRSQHF. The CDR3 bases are TGTGCCAGCAGTTTAGACCGTGGCAGGGCCAAAAGGTCCCAGCATTTT.

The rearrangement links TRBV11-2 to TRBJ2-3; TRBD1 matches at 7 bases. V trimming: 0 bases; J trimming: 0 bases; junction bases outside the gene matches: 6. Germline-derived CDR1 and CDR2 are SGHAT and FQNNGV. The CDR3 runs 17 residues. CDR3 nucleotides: TGTGCCAGCAGCTTAGATATTACAGGGGCAAGCACAGATACGCAGTATTTT. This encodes CASSLDITGASTDTQYF.

As DNA, the CDR3 is TGTGCCAGCAGTGATCGACTAGCGGGGAACAATGAGCAGTTCTTC. Translating gives CASSDRLAGNNEQFF. J is TRBJ2-1 and V is TRBV2; TRBD2 matches at 11 bases. The CDR3 runs 15 residues. Germline trimming cut 3 bases from V and 5 bases from J; bases unmatched to any gene: 3. Germline assignment: CDR1 SNHLY and CDR2 FYNNEI.